This TCR beta chain is from a study of type 1 regulatory T cells. As for the study in general: An in vitro protocol generated T-allo10, a Tr1-enriched, alloantigen-specific CD4 T cell product.

TCRdb independently ran MiXCR on the reads; one entry per CDR3 protein. Of approximately 42,000 distinct CDR3 sequences in the sample, roughly an eighth were seen once. Whole-study results and caveats: Compared with non-type 1 regulatory T cells, type 1 regulatory T cells showed a more restricted TCR repertoire.

Details on this clonotype: Its antigen is as yet unknown.

Material: cultured non-Tr1 T cells, either the whole culture or a sorted T cell fraction (not recorded which). The sequence derives from a human donor in good health.

CDR3 bases: TGTGCCAGCAGGGAATTGGACGGGCTAAACATTCAGTACTTC. This codes for CASRELDGLNIQYF. The chain recombines TRBV6-1 with TRBJ2-4; unclear D gene. V lost 6 bases, J lost 6 bases, and 15 bases lay in between. Germline loops: CDR1 MNHNS, CDR2 SASEGT. CDR3 length: 14 residues.